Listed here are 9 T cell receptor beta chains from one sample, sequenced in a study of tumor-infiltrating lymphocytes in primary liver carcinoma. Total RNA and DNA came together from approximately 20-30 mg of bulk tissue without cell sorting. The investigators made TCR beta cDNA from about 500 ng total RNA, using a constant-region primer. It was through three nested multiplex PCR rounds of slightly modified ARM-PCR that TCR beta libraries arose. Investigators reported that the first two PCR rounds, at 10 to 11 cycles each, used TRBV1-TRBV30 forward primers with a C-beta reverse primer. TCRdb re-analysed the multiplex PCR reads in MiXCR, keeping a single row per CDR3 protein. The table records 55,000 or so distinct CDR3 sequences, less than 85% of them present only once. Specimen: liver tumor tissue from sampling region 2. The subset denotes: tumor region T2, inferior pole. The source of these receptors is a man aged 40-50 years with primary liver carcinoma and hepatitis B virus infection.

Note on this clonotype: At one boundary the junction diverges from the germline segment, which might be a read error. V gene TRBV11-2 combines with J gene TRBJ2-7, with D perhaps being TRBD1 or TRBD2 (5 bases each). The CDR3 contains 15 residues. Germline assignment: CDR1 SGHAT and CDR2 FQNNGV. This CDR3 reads CASSLGTGRIYEQYF. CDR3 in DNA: TGTGCCAGCAGCCTAGGGACGGGGAGAATCTACGAACAGTACTTC.

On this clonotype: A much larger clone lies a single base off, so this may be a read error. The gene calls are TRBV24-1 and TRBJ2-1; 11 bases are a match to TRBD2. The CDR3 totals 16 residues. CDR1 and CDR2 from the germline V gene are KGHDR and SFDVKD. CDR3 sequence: CATSDPTSGKYYEQIF. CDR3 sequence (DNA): TGTGCCACCAGTGACCCGACTAGCGGGAAGTATTATGAGCAGATCTTC.

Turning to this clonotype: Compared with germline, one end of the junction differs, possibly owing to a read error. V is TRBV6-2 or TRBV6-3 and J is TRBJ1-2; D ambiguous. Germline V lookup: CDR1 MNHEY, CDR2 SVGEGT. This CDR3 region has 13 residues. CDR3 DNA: TGTGTCAGCAGCCCCCGGAGCGGCCATGGATACACCTTC. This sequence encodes CVSSPRSGHGYTF.

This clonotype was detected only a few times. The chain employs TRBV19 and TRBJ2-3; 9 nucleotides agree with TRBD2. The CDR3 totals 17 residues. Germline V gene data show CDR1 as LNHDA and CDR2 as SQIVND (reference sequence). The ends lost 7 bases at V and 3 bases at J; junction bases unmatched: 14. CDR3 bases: TGTGCCAGTACTGGCTCTAGCGGGAAAGGGAGAACAGATACGCAGTATTTT. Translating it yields CASTGSSGKGRTDTQYF.

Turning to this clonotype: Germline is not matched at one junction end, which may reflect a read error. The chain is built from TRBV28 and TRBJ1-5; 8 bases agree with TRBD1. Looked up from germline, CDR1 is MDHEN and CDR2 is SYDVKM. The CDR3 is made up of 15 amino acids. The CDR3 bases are TGTGCCAGCAGTACCTCGGACAGGGAAGATCAGCCACAGCATTTT. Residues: CASSTSDREDQPQHF.

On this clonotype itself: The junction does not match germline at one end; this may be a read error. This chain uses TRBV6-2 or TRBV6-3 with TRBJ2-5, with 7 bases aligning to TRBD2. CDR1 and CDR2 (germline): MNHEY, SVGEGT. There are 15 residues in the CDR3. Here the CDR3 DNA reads TGTGCCAGCAGTCCTGCGGCGGCGGGAGCAGAGACCAAGTACTTC. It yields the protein CASSPAAAGAETKYF.

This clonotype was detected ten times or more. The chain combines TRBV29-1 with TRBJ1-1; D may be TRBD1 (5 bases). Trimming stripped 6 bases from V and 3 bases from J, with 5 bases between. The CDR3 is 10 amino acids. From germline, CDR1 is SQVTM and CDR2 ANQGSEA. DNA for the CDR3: TGCAGCGTGGGGGACACTGAAGCTTTCTTT. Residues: CSVGDTEAFF.

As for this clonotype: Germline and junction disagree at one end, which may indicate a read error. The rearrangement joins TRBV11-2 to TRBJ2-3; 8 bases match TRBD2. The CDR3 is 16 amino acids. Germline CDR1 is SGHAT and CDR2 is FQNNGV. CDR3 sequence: CTSSLQAGVSTDTQYF. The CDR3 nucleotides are TGTACCAGCAGTTTACAAGCGGGAGTCAGCACAGATACGCAGTATTTT. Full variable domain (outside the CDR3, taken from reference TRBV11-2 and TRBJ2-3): EAGVAQSPRYKIIEKRQSVAFWCNPISGHATLYWYQQILGQGPKLLIQFQNNGVVDDSQLPKDRFSAERLKGVDSTLKIQPAKLEDSAVYLCTSSLQAGVSTDTQYFGPGTRLTVL.

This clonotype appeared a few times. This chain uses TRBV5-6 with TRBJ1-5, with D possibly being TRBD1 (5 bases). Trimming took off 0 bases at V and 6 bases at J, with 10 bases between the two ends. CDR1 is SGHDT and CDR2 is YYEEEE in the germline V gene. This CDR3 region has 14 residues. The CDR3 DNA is TGTGCCAGCAGCTTGGCAGGGAGAGGTCAGCCCCAGCATTTT. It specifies CASSLAGRGQPQHF.